This is a list of T cell receptor beta chains from one sample in a study of a mutant IDH1 vaccine in newly diagnosed glioma. Clones were read by immunoSEQ multiplex PCR, and TCRdb kept only the in-frame ones, dropping some. Of about 66,000 clones listed, approximately 83% are singletons. Sequences were derived from PBMCs, sampled from a glioma patient treated with radiotherapy, temozolomide or both. Receptors originate from a man between 25 and 39 years old with glioma. The CDR3 runs from the conserved cysteine through the conserved F or W. D genes are given only for firm matches. Only some rows state a clone size, as once, few, many or a class for expanded clones.

>-|12|-|TRBJ2-5|TRBV10-2
CATLGDRETQYF
TGCGCCACATTGGGGGATCGGGAGACCCAGTACTTC
>-|16|-|TRBJ1-6|TRBV2
CASKEWWSELNSPLHF
TGTGCCAGCAAAGAATGGTGGTCGGAACTTAATTCACCCCTCCACTTT
>-|17|-|TRBJ2-2|TRBV19
CASSAVPGHLVTGELFF
TGTGCCAGTAGTGCGGTACCGGGACATCTCGTCACCGGGGAGCTGTTTTTT
>-|16|-|TRBJ1-3|TRBV18
CASSRGQLLSGNTIYF
TGTGCCAGCTCACGGGGACAACTGCTCTCTGGAAACACCATATATTTT
>once|15|TRBD1|TRBJ1-2|TRBV9
CASSATGGPFYGYTF
TGTGCCAGCAGCGCCACAGGGGGACCCTTCTATGGCTACACCTTC
>-|15|TRBD1|TRBJ1-6|TRBV15
CATSRAGQGNSPLHF
TGTGCCACCAGCAGAGCGGGACAGGGGAATTCACCCCTCCACTTT
>-|15|-|TRBJ1-3|TRBV19
CASSIPGILGNTIYF
TGTGCCAGTAGTATCCCGGGTATCCTTGGAAACACCATATATTTT
>-|19|-|TRBJ2-2|TRBV27
CASSLLAFTGDANTGELFF
TGTGCCAGCAGTTTATTGGCCTTTACGGGGGACGCGAACACCGGGGAGCTGTTTTTT
>-|13|-|TRBJ1-5|TRBV6-6
CASSYTENQPQHF
TGTGCCAGCAGTTACACGGAAAATCAGCCCCAGCATTTT
>-|10|-|TRBJ1-2|TRBV6-6
CASSYFGYTF
TGTGCCAGCAGTTACTTTGGCTACACCTTC
>-|19|TRBD2|TRBJ2-4|TRBV30
CAWSVAASGGRGSKNIQYF
TGTGCCTGGAGTGTAGCGGCTAGCGGGGGGCGGGGTTCCAAAAACATTCAGTACTTC
>-|14|TRBD2|TRBJ2-3|TRBV6-4
CASSDGGGADTQYF
TGTGCCAGCAGTGACGGCGGGGGGGCAGATACGCAGTATTTT
>few|14|TRBD1|TRBJ1-1|TRBV10-2
CASRDRVLNTEAFF
TGCGCCAGCAGGGACAGGGTCCTAAACACTGAAGCTTTCTTT
>-|15|TRBD1|TRBJ1-1|TRBV18
CASSQQGAVGTEAFF
TGTGCCAGCTCACAGCAGGGGGCTGTGGGCACTGAAGCTTTCTTT
>-|13|-|TRBJ2-3|TRBV29-1
CSDERDGTDTQYF
TGCAGCGATGAACGGGACGGCACAGATACGCAGTATTTT
>-|17|TRBD1|TRBJ1-4|TRBV5-5
CASSLIFSGTGNEKLFF
TGTGCCAGCAGCCTAATCTTCTCCGGGACAGGGAATGAAAAACTGTTTTTT
>-|17|-|TRBJ1-3|TRBV2
CASRRGGGESAGNTIYF
TGTGCCAGCAGACGGGGGGGAGGTGAGAGCGCTGGAAACACCATATATTTT